The source of this T cell receptor beta chain is a study of beta chain features in type 1 diabetes. Study-wide results and limits: It was among patients, rather than healthy donors, that naive, central memory and Treg TCRB repertoires appeared more similar. Among all four CD4+ subsets, Type 1 diabetes patients had TCRB CDR3s that were moderately but significantly shorter.

Trimming took off 5 bases at V and 1 base at J, with 12 bases between the two ends. The length of the CDR3 is 15 residues. Germline V gene data show CDR1 as SNHLY and CDR2 as FYNNEI. This clone appeared a few times. Its antigen remains unidentified. Expressed TCRB transcripts were sequenced because the isolated RNA had all been reverse transcribed beforehand. TCRdb keeps only in-frame clones here, not all; method: immunoSEQ multiplex PCR. This table holds about 330,000 clones, approximately 10% found once. Sequenced material: naive CD4+ T cells from blood. The clonotype originates from a woman aged 25 to 45 in good health. This chain links TRBV2 with TRBJ1-5, with TRBD1 as a possible D gene (5 bases). The CDR3 sequence: CASSKLDRSNQPQHF. The DNA of the CDR3 is TGTGCCAGCAGTAAACTCGACAGAAGCAATCAGCCCCAGCATTTT.